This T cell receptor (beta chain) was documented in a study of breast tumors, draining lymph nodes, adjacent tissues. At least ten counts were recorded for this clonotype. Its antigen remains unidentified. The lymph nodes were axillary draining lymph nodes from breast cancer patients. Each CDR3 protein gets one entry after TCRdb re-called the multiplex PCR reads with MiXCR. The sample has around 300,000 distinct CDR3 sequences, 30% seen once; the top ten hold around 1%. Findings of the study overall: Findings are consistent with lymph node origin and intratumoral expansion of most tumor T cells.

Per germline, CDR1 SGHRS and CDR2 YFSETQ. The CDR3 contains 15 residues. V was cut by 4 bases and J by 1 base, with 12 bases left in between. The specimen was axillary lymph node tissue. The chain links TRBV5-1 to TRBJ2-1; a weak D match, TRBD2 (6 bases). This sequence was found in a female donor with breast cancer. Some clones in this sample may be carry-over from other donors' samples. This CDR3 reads CASSMQEGSYNEQFF. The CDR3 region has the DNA TGCGCCAGCAGCATGCAGGAGGGGTCCTACAATGAGCAGTTCTTC.